This record looks at one T cell receptor beta chain sequence and its context. The data stem from a study of OX40 agonist ivuxolimab in advanced cancers. About the study: Dose-escalation cases comprised hepatocellular carcinoma, melanoma, renal cell or head and neck cancer. Aged roughly 23 to 79 with a mean of approximately 60 years, they were approximately 79% male.

Any history of autoimmune disease or systemic immunosuppression disqualified patients. Sequenced by immunoSEQ multiplex PCR; TCRdb stores in-frame clones only, minus some. The profile shows roughly 15,000 clones, roughly 89% of them singletons. This clonotype originated in an adult with an advanced solid tumor such as melanoma, head and neck, liver or kidney cancer. The specimen comprised CD4+ or CD8+ T cells sorted from blood, sampled in a trial of the OX40 agonist ivuxolimab.

CDR3 residues: CASSVIYPDTQYF. CDR3 nucleotides: TGCGCCAGCAGTGTTATCTACCCAGATACGCAGTATTTT. The chain links TRBV10-2 to TRBJ2-3, with D hard to call. The CDR3 length is 13 residues. Germline V gives CDR1 WSHSY, CDR2 SAAADI. The germline V and J ends were trimmed by 4 bases and 4 bases, with 9 bases remaining between them.